Below, one TCR beta chain is given with its context. The V end lost 0 bases, the J end lost 6 bases, and 12 bases lay between the germline ends. Germline CDR1 is SGHRS and CDR2 is YFSETQ. CDR3 length equals 15 residues. This record belongs to a study of blood T cell repertoires in COVID-19. For the study at large: There were acute and convalescent COVID-19 samples, and they came from the United States, Italy and Spain. T cells, B-cell-depleted T cells, or PBMCs supplied cDNA or gDNA.

Original handling: Reference gene primer amplification yielded estimated nucleated cell counts. Here immunoSEQ multiplex PCR was the method, and the copy in TCRdb shows in-frame clones only, minus some. The D gene and trimming were derived from the DNA, and the V and J assignments and clone size from that table. The repertoire consists of 350,000 or so clones, with about 88% occurring once and the leading ten covering 0.9% to 1.2%. This receptor was taken from a woman in her twenties or thirties who had recovered from COVID-19. Sequenced sample: PBMCs or T cells enriched from blood (not recorded which). The chain combines TRBV5-1 with TRBJ2-2; D might be TRBD1 (7 bases). In nucleotides, the CDR3 is TGCGCCAGCAGCTTGGAGCAGGGGGGCGCCGGGGAGCTGTTTTTT. Translation gives CASSLEQGGAGELFF.